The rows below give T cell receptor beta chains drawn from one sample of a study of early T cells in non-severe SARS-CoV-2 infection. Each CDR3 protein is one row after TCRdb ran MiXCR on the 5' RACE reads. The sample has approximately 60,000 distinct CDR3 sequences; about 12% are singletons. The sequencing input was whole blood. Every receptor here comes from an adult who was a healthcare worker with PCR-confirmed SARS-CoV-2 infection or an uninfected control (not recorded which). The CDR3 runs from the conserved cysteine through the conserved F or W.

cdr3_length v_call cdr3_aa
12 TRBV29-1 CSLRDESEKLFF
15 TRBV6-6 CASSYSPGLANEQFF
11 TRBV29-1 CSVGSSYEQYF
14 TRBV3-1 CASSTSGAGLGYTF
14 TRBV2 CASRRGTATDTQYF
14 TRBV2 CASTGLVHTGELFF
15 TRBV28 CASVAGDRSNQPQHF
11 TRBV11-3 CASSQSAEQYF
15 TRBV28 CASSFPPGGDYEQYF
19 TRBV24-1 CATSDSTYRDKGMMDTQYF
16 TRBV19 CASSMPIRSSTDTQYF
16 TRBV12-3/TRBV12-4 CASRRQGSSSYNEQFF
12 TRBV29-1 CSVAGTGREQYF
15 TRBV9 CASSNSLGGGETQYF
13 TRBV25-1 CASSRMANYGYTF
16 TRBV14 CASSQVFPPPPETQYF
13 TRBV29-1 CSVTSGSAGELFF
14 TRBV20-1 CSASLAGDTGELFF
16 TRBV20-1 CSASPGPAGLTDTQYF
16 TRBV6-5 CASSYSFWGSHNEQFF
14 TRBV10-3 CAIVAGEGPYEQYF
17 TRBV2 CASSEVAGGGPKNIQYF
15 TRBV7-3 CASSLSHTRGSPLHF
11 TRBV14 CARSRGETQYF
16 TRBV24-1 CATSDDTSGRANEQFF
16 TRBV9 CASSPDPRGVGNEQFF
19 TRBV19 CASTQLSGQGAFGTGELFF
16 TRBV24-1 CATSDPSVEEKDTQYF
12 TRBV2 CASSFGNNEQFF
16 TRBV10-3 CAISLAGGSTYNEQFF
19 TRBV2 CASSETGVSAEYSNQPQHF
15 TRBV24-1 CATSDTRGHQETQYF
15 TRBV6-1 CASSEDPQGRETQYF
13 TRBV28 CAATERGAETQYF
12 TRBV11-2 CASSRNRREQYF
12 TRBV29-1 CSITGTGNTIYF
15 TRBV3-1 CASSQARDGSYEQYF
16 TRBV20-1 CSARDLDSPEVNEQFF
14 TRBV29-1 CSVETPLAGKRYTF
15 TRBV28 CASRARDRSSYEQYF
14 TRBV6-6 CASSYSGHPYEQYF
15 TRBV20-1 CSASRTSGGAATQYF
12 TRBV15 CATSRDSYEQYF
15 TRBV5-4 CASSLTPVGTDTQYF
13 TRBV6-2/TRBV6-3 CASSYRQNTEAFF
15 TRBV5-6 CASSWTGAPNYGYTF
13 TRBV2 CASSDDRGDTQYF
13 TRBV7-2 CASSLPGAGPQYF
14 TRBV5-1 CASSEGQGNQPQHF
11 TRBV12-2 CASRDRVEQYF
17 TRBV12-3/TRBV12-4 CASSLAGPRATGNTIYF
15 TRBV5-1 CASSFIPGNQETQYF
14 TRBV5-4 CASSRGTLNYGYTF